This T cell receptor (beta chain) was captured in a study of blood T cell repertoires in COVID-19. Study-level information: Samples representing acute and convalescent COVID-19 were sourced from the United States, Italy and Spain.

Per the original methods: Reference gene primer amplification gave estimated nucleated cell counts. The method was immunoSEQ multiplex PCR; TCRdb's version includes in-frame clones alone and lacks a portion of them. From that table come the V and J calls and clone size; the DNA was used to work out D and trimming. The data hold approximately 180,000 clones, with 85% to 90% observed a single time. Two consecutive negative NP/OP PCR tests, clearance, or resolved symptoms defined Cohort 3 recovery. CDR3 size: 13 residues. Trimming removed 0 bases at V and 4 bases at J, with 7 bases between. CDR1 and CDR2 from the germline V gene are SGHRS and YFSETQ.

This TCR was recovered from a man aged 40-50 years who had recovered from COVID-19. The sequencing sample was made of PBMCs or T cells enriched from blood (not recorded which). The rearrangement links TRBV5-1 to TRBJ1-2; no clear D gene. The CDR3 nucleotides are TGCGCCAGCAGCTTGGAAGAGTCCTATGGCTACACCTTC. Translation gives CASSLEESYGYTF.